The entry below gives a single T cell receptor (beta chain) sequence along with its context. The antigen it binds to is not known. Nothing much larger sits one base from this clone, and base qualities are not available. Other DNA sequences within the sample encode an identical CDR3. The data originate from a study of shared clonotypes between healthy human individuals (TCRdb year 2020). Looking at the study overall: The cohort included three men and a couple of women between 18 and 49 years of age. For each donor, CD4 naive and CD4 memory were each given three plates, CD8 naive was given two plates, and CD8 memory was given one plate. Different laboratories and diverse techniques were used to prepare libraries and sequence TCR repertoires, to increase sequencing depth and limit assay-specific biases. Leukapheresis yielded between about 0.94 and 8.9 billion PBMCs per donor. Blood TCR repertoires of five healthy adults were deeply sequenced to estimate repertoire size and the extent of clonotype sharing between individuals. Overall study results and their limits: Even with the large sequencing depth, rarefaction of the sorted-subset datasets indicated that sequencing was incomplete. The genetic and exposure-history diversity represented was limited by the small number of donors. Naive subsets generally had larger estimated clonotype richness than memory subsets did. Pairwise subsampling indicated that sequencing depth was expected to affect the degree of clonotype sharing among donors. Sampling was restricted to blood, and TCR repertoires in tissue are likely to differ from TCR repertoires in blood. When several donors were compared, the shared fraction of clonotypes was about 5% for naive CD4, 3.5% for naive CD8, 2% to 2.5% for memory CD4, and roughly 0.43% for memory CD8. Clonotypes shared by all four sorted-subset donors showed higher generation probabilities than non-shared clonotypes.

Donors were healthy HIV-negative adults with no recently reported acute infections or vaccinations. All donors were Caucasian adults living in Nashville, Tennessee, USA. Magnetic negative selection was used to enrich CD4+ T cells, after which naive cells were positively selected on CD45RA and the negative fraction became the memory subset. After blood collection by leukapheresis, PBMCs were isolated using Ficoll-Histopaque density gradient centrifugation and then cryopreserved in the vapor phase of liquid nitrogen. Analytical flow cytometry was used to check the purity and quantity of every magnetically sorted T cell population. From each sorted fraction, genomic DNA was isolated and quantified by UV absorbance on a Nanodrop 2000c. CDR1 and CDR2, per the germline V gene, are SGHRS and YFSETQ. The CDR3 spans 14 residues, from the cysteine through the phenylalanine. Only the CDR3 part of the read is kept: 42 bases, read in frame from the first base. Germline trimming amounts to 4 bases on V and 5 bases on J, with 5 as the count of junction bases outside the gene matches.

Using the deep immunoSEQ assay, TCR CDR3 regions were amplified from genomic DNA by multiplex PCR. Extracted genomic DNA from each cell subset was distributed evenly across all wells of several immunoSEQ 96-well plates, and each plate was treated as a replicate. Each replicate PCR for sorted subsets received about 220 ng genomic DNA, equal to 30,000 or so T cell genomes. Purified libraries were quantified with a Qubit 3.0 fluorometer, sized on a Bioanalyzer 2100, and re-quantified with the KAPA Library Quantification kit. Each immunoSEQ 96-well plate was sequenced on its own single-read 150-cycle Illumina NextSeq 550 flow cell. The study's own analysis went as follows. Because the immunoSEQ output held only junctional sequences and lacked quality scores, the filtering could not match the filtering applied to full-length reads. Sequences were annotated with PyIR, a Python wrapper for IgBLAST v1.9, and V/J genes and CDR3 were assigned using IMGT germline references. Any read was removed if the V/J assignment was weak (E-value above 1e-6), the CDR3 was missing, or the read contained stop codons, out-of-frame junctions, or ambiguous translated residues. V3J clonotypes were defined as sequences sharing the same inferred V gene, J gene, and CDR3 amino acid sequence. Percentage overlap between repertoires was computed as shared unique clonotypes divided by the size of the smaller repertoire. Richness of each repertoire was evaluated using RTK rarefaction, the Chao1 estimator, and Recon v2.1 estimates of unobserved clonotypes. Generation probabilities for all TCRbeta clonotypes obtained by the gDNA method from a handful of donors were computed using OLGA. The table comes from immuneACCESS by way of TCRdb, which keeps in-frame sequences with V and J called. Part of the clones is missing from these tables; in studies checked, under half for an unresolved V gene and the rest for unknown reasons. D and trimming come from the DNA, and the V and J calls and clone size come from that table. This sample lists roughly 2.6 million clones; approximately 90% were detected once. The ten largest account for roughly 0.13% of the sample.

Source material: naive CD4+ T cells sorted from blood. Interpreted using the paper, the cell subset or site label stands for: CD45RA+ positively selected. The clonotype originates from a man younger than 35 in good health. The chain uses TRBV5-1 and TRBJ2-3, and 9 junction bases match TRBD2. The DNA is TGCGCCAGCAGCCTTGAACTAGCGGGAGATACGCAGTATTTT. This sequence encodes CASSLELAGDTQYF. The CDR3, completed at both ends by the reference TRBV5-1 and TRBJ2-3 genes, gives the full variable domain KAGVTQTPRYLIKTRGQQVTLSCSPISGHRSVSWYQQTPGQGLQFLFEYFSETQRNKGNFPGRFSGRQFSNSRSEMNVSTLELGDSALYLCASSLELAGDTQYFGPGTRLTVL.